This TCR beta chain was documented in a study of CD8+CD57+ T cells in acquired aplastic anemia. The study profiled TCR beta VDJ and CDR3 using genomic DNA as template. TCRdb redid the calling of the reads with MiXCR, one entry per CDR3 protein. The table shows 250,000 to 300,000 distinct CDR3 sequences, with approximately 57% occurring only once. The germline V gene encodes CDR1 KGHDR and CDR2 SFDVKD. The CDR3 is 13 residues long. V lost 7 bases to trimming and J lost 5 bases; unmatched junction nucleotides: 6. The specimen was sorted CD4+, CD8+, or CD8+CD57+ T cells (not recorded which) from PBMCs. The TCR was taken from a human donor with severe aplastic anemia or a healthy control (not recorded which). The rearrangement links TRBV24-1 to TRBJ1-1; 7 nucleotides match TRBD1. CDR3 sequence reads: CATRTTGETEAFF. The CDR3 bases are TGTGCCACCAGGACTACAGGGGAGACTGAAGCTTTCTTT.